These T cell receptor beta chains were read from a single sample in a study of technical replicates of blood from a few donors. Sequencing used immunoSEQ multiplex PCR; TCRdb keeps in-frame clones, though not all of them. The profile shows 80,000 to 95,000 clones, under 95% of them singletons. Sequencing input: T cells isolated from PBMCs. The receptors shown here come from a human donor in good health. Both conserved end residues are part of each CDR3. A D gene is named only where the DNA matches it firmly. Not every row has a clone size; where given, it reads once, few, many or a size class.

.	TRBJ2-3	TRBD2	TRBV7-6	TGTGCCAGCAGCTTACGGCGGGAGGGGTATACGCAGTATTTT	CASSLRREGYTQYF
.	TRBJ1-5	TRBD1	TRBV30	TGTGCCTGGGCGGGACAGGGTGGGGGGCAGCCCCAGCATTTT	CAWAGQGGGQPQHF
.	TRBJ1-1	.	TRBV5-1	TGCGCCAGCAGCTACCAGGGTGATGACACTGAAGCTTTCTTT	CASSYQGDDTEAFF
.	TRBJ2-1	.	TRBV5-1	TGCGCCAGCAGCCCCGATAGTCCCCCCCTAGGCGATGAGCAGTTCTTC	CASSPDSPPLGDEQFF
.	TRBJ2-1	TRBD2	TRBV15	TGTGCCACCAGCAGAGAGAGATTAGAAACCGGGACTAGCGGGATCAATGAGCAGTTCTTC	CATSRERLETGTSGINEQFF
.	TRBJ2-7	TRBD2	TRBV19	TGTGCCAGTAGTATGGGACTAGCGGGGGGCGGCGCCTACGAGCAGTACTTC	CASSMGLAGGGAYEQYF
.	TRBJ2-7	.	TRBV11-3	TGTGCCAGCAGCTTAGCTGCCGAGGCCCTAGGCGAGCAGTACTTC	CASSLAAEALGEQYF
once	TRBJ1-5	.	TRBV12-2	TGTGCAAGTCGCTTCGTACAAGGGGTTCAGCCCCAGCATTTT	CASRFVQGVQPQHF
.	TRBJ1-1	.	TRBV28	TGTGCCAGCAGAGGGCCAGGGGTTGGGACTGAAGCTTTCTTT	CASRGPGVGTEAFF
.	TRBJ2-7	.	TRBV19	TGTGCCACCCAGCCGGGACACACCTACGAGCAGTACTTC	CATQPGHTYEQYF
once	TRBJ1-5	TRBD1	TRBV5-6	TGTGCCAGCAGCCCCCGACAGGGGGTCAATCAGCCCCAGCATTTT	CASSPRQGVNQPQHF
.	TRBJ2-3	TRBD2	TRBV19	TGTGCCAGTAGTAATCCGGGACTAAAAAACACAGATACGCAGTATTTT	CASSNPGLKNTDTQYF
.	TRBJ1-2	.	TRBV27	TGTGCCAGCAGTTCCCCCCTCAGGGAGGGTTATGGCTACACCTTC	CASSSPLREGYGYTF
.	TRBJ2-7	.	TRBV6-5	TGTGCCAGCAGTTACCGATCGCTCAGGGGGGTCTACGAGCAGTACTTC	CASSYRSLRGVYEQYF
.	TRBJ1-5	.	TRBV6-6	TGTGCCAGCAGTCGGGAACAGGGACGCGGCAATCAGCCCCAGCATTTT	CASSREQGRGNQPQHF
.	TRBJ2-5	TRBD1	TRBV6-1	TGTGCCAGCAGTGCCAGCTGGGACAGCCAAGAGACCCAGTACTTC	CASSASWDSQETQYF
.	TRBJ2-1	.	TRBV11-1	TGTGCCAGCAGCTTTTCGGGGAACAATGAGCAGTTCTTC	CASSFSGNNEQFF
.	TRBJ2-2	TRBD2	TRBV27	TGTGCCAGCAGTTTAAGGCTAGCGGGAGCCCCCGGGGAGCTGTTTTTT	CASSLRLAGAPGELFF
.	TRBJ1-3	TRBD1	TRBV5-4	TGTGCCAGCAGCCGGGACAGGGGCTCTGGAAACACCATATATTTT	CASSRDRGSGNTIYF
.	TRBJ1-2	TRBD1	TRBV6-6	TGTGCCAGCGGACAGGGGGATGGCTACACCTTC	CASGQGDGYTF
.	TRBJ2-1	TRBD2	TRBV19	TGTGCCAGTAGTCTCAAACTAGCGGGGGGACCCTACTACAATGAGCAGTTCTTC	CASSLKLAGGPYYNEQFF
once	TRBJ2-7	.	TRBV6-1	TGTGCCAGCATTGGGCGATCCTACGAGCAGTACTTC	CASIGRSYEQYF
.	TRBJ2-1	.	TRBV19	TGTGCCAGTAGTACCCCCCCCCGGGAAGTAAGCTCCTACAATGAGCAGTTCTTC	CASSTPPREVSSYNEQFF
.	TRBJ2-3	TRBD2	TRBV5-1	TGCGCCAGCAGCTTCGTTTTTCGGGGGGGCGGAGATACGCAGTATTTT	CASSFVFRGGGDTQYF
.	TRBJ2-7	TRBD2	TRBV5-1	TGCGCCAGCAGCTTGGAGGTTAGCGGGGTTTCCTCCTACGAGCAGTACTTC	CASSLEVSGVSSYEQYF
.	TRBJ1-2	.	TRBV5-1	TGCGCCAGCAGCTTGGCGCCGGGTAACTATGGCTACACCTTC	CASSLAPGNYGYTF
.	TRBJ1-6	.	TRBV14	TGTGCCAGCAGCCCCGGAGGGGTTAGGCTCTATAATTCACCCCTCCACTTT	CASSPGGVRLYNSPLHF
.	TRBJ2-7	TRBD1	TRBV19	TGTGCCAGTAGTATGGGACAGGGTTACGAGCAGTACTTC	CASSMGQGYEQYF
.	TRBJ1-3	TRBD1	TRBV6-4	TGTGCCAGCAGTCGAAAAAGAGCAGGGGGCGAAGGAAACACCATATATTTT	CASSRKRAGGEGNTIYF
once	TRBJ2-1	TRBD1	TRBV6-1	TGTGCCAGCAGTCCCCGGGACAGGGAGGGGGAGTTCTTC	CASSPRDREGEFF
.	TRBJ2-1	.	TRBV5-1	TGCGCCAGCAGCTTGAAGCCGGGGGGCGCACAATCCTACAATGAGCAGTTCTTC	CASSLKPGGAQSYNEQFF
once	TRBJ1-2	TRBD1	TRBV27	TGTGCCAGCAGTCCTGGAGAGGGACAGGGACCCTATGGCTACACCTTC	CASSPGEGQGPYGYTF
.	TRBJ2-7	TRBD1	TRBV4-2	TGTGCCAGCAGCCAAGATCGAGGGGGCCCCTACGAGCAGTACTTC	CASSQDRGGPYEQYF
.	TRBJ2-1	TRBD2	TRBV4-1	TGCGCCAGCAGCTTTGGACTAGCGGGGATCCTCGGCTACAATGAGCAGTTCTTC	CASSFGLAGILGYNEQFF
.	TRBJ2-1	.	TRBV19	TGTGCCAGTAGTGTGACAGGGCTAGCGACTGAGCAGTTCTTC	CASSVTGLATEQFF
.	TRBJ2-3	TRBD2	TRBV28	TGTGCCAGCAGTTTACCTAGCGGATCCACAGATACGCAGTATTTT	CASSLPSGSTDTQYF
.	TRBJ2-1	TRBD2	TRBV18	TGTGCCAGCTCACTGACCAGGACTAGCGGGAGCAATGAGCAGTTCTTC	CASSLTRTSGSNEQFF
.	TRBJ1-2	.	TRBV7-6	TGTGCCAGCAGCTTAGTTGCAGAGGGGGATGGCTACACCTTC	CASSLVAEGDGYTF
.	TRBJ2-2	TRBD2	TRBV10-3	TGTGCCATCAGCACTCTAGCGGGAGGGCCAAGGACCGGGGAGCTGTTTTTT	CAISTLAGGPRTGELFF
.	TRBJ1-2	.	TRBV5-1	TGCGCCAGCAGCCTGGGATGGGAGGGGAGGTCGGTAAACTATGGCTACACCTTC	CASSLGWEGRSVNYGYTF
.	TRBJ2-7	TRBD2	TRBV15	TGTGCCACCAGCGGACTAACTAGCGGGCCCTACGAGCAGTACTTC	CATSGLTSGPYEQYF
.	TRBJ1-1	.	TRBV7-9	TGTGCCAGCAGCTTAGCGCCCGGGGTGGACACTGAAGCTTTCTTT	CASSLAPGVDTEAFF
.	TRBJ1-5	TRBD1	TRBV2	TGTGCCAGCAGTGGACAGGGGGCGTATCAGCCCCAGCATTTT	CASSGQGAYQPQHF